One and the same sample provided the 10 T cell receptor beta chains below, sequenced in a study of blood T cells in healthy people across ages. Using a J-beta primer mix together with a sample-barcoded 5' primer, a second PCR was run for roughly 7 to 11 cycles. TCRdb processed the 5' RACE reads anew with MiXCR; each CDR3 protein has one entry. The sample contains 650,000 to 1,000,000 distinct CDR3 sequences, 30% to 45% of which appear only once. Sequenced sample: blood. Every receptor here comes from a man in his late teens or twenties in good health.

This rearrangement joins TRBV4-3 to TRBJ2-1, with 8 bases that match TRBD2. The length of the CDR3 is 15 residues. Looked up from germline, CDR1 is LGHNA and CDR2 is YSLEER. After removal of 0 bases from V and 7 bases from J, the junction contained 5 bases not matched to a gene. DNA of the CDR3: TGCGCCAGCAGCCAAGAGGCCCGGGAGGGGAATGAGCAGTTCTTC. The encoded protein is CASSQEAREGNEQFF.

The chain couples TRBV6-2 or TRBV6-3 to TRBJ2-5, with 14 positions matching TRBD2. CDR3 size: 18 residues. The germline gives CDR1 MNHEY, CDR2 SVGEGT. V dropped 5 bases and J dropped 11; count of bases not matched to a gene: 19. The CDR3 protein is CASSAHGLAGGRDNEQYF. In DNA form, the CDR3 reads TGTGCCAGCAGTGCACACGGACTAGCGGGGGGCAGGGACAATGAGCAGTACTTC.

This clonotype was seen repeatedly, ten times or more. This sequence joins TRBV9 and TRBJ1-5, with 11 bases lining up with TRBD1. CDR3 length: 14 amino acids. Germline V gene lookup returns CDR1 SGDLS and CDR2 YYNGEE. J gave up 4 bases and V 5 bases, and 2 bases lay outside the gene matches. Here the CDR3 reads CASSGTGGNQPQHF. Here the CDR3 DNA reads TGTGCCAGCAGTGGGACAGGGGGGAATCAGCCCCAGCATTTT.

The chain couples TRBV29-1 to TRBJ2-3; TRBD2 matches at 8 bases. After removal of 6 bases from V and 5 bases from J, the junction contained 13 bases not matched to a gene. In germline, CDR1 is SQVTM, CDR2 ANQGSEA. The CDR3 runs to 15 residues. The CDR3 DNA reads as TGCAGCGTCCAAGACCGGGGGGGGCGGGGAGATACGCAGTATTTT. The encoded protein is CSVQDRGGRGDTQYF.

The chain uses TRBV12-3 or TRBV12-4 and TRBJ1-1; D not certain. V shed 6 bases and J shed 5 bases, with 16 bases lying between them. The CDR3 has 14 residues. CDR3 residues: CASSYRLVGTEAFF. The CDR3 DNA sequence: TGTGCCAGCAGCTATCGACTAGTGGGGACTGAAGCTTTCTTT.

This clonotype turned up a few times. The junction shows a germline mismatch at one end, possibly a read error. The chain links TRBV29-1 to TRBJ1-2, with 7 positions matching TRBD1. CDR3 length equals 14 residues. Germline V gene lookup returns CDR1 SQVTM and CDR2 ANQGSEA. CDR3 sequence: CSVDDRAYNHGYTF. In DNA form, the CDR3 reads TGCAGCGTCGATGACAGGGCTTATAACCATGGCTACACCTTC.

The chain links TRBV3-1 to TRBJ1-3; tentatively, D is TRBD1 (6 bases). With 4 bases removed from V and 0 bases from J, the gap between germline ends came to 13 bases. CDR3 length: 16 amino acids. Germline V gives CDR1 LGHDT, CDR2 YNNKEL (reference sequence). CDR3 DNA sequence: TGTGCCAGCAGCCGACCACAGGGCCACTCTGGAAACACCATATATTTT. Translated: CASSRPQGHSGNTIYF.

CDR3 loop: CASSLMSWYGYTF. CDR3 DNA sequence: TGTGCCAGCAGCTTGATGTCGTGGTATGGCTACACCTTC. The chain couples TRBV7-9 to TRBJ1-2; D remains unclear. Germline values: CDR1 SEHNR, CDR2 FQNEAQ (reference sequence). CDR3 length: 13 residues. The V end lost 3 bases, the J end lost 5 bases, and 10 bases lay between the germline ends.

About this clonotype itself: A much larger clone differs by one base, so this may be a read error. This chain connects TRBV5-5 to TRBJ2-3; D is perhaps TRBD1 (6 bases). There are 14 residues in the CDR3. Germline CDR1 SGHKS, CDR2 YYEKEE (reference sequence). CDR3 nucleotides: TGTGCCGGCAGCTTGGGGGCCCCTGGAGATACGCAGTATTTT. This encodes CAGSLGAPGDTQYF.

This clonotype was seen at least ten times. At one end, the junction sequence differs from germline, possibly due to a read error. The chain's CDR3 is CASRLADNEQFF. CDR3 DNA: TGCGCCAGCAGACTAGCGGACAATGAGCAGTTCTTC. The J gene is TRBJ2-1, the V gene TRBV28; TRBD2 matches at 9 bases. The CDR3 length is 12 residues. Germline CDR1 MDHEN, CDR2 SYDVKM.